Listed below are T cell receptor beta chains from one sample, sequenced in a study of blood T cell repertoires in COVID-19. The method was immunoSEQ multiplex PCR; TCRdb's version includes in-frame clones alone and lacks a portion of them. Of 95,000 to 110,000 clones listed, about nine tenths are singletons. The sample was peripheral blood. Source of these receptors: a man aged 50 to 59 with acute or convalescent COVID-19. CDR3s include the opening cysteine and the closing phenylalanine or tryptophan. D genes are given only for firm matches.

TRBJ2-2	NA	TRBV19	TGTGCCAGTAGTATCCTCAACACCGGGGAGCTGTTTTTT	CASSILNTGELFF
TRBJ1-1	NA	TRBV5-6	TGTGCCAGCAGCTTGGTGCGGGGAACTGAAGCTTTCTTT	CASSLVRGTEAFF
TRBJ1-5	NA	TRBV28	TGTGCCAGCAGTTTCCGACACGCCAATCAGCCCCAGCATTTT	CASSFRHANQPQHF
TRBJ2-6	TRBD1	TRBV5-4	TGTGCCAGCACGACAGGGAGCTCTGGGGCCAACGTCCTGACTTTC	CASTTGSSGANVLTF
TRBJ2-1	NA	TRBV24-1	TGTGCCACCAGTAGGGTTTCAGGGCACTACAATGAGCAGTTCTTC	CATSRVSGHYNEQFF
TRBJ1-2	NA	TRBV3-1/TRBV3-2	TGTGCCAGCGCATATGGCGGGGAATCGAGAGGCTACACCTTC	CASAYGGESRGYTF
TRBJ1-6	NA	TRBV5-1	TGCGCCAGCAGCGACTCCACTACTAATTCACCCCTCCACTTT	CASSDSTTNSPLHF
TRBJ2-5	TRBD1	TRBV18	TGTGCCAGCTCAACGGACAGGGGGCCGGGGGAGACCCAGTACTTC	CASSTDRGPGETQYF
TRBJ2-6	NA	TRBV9	TGTGCCAGCAGCCCTCGACAGGTCTCTGGGGCCAACGTCCTGACTTTC	CASSPRQVSGANVLTF
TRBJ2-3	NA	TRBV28	TGTGCCAGCACCTCCGGGCAGCGGACCACAGATACGCAGTATTTT	CASTSGQRTTDTQYF